The 10 T cell receptor beta chains given below trace back to one sample, sequenced in a study of long-term antiretroviral therapy in people with HIV. Running of the v3.0 immunoSEQ assay took place at survey level. TCRdb's copy holds only in-frame clones and misses some; the assay was immunoSEQ multiplex PCR. In the table there are about 15,000 clones, approximately 78% of which are singletons. The sequenced sample was unsorted PBMCs, obtained 0.3 years after starting antiretroviral therapy. These receptors originate from a young man with HIV.

In its sample, this clone was seen once. This sequence joins TRBV5-1 and TRBJ2-5; no definite D call. V was clipped by 5 bases and J by 5 bases, with 10 bases between them. Germline CDR1 reads SGHRS; CDR2 reads YFSETQ. This CDR3 region has 12 residues. CDR3 protein: CASSRPGETQYF. In DNA form, the CDR3 reads TGCGCCAGCAGTAGACCCGGGGAGACCCAGTACTTC.

The genes are TRBV5-1 and TRBJ2-2; no clear D. The V gene lost 5 bases and the J gene lost 2 bases, with 10 bases spanning the gap. Germline V gene data show CDR1 as SGHRS and CDR2 as YFSETQ. This CDR3 is built from 14 residues. As DNA, the CDR3 is TGCGCCAGCAGTCCGGCCACCAACACCGGGGAGCTGTTTTTT. Its protein is CASSPATNTGELFF. The full variable domain, with the rest looked up from reference TRBV5-1 and TRBJ2-2, is KAGVTQTPRYLIKTRGQQVTLSCSPISGHRSVSWYQQTPGQGLQFLFEYFSETQRNKGNFPGRFSGRQFSNSRSEMNVSTLELGDSALYLCASSPATNTGELFFGEGSRLTVL.

The chain couples TRBV9 to TRBJ1-6; TRBD1 matches 7 bases. CDR1 is SGDLS, CDR2 YYNGEE, per germline. This CDR3 has 14 residues. Losses at the gene ends were 3 bases for V and 9 bases for J; bases not matched to a gene: 6. The CDR3 DNA is TGTGCCAGCAGCGAGACAGGGTTCGGTTCACCCCTCCACTTT. Amino acids: CASSETGFGSPLHF.

The chain combines TRBV6-5 with TRBJ1-2, with unresolved D. CDR1 and CDR2 from the germline V gene are MNHEY and SVGAGI. The CDR3 totals 15 residues. The V and J ends lost 0 bases and 1 base respectively, with 9 bases between them. Here the CDR3 reads CASSYSARFNYGYTF. CDR3 DNA: TGTGCCAGCAGTTACTCCGCGCGTTTTAACTATGGCTACACCTTC.

This sequence joins TRBV28 and TRBJ1-5, with D unclear. The CDR3 has 13 residues. Germline V gives CDR1 MDHEN, CDR2 SYDVKM. Trimming removed 7 bases at V and 10 bases at J, with 17 bases between. The CDR3 region has the DNA TGTGCCAGCACTGACCCCCCTTTCAGTCCCCAGCATTTT. Its protein is CASTDPPFSPQHF.

This chain connects TRBV7-3 to TRBJ2-3, with D unclear. CDR1 and CDR2 from the germline V gene are SGHTA and FQGTGA. Deletions cut 2 bases from V and 10 bases from J, with 7 bases between. The CDR3 covers 11 residues. In DNA form, the CDR3 reads TGTGCCAGCAGCTTATCGCTACCGCAGTATTTT. This sequence encodes CASSLSLPQYF.

The chain has TRBV30 and TRBJ1-6; D might be TRBD1 (6 bases). This CDR3 is built from 14 residues. Germline V gives CDR1 GTSNPN, CDR2 SVGIG (reference sequence). The V end was cut by 5 bases, the J end by 7 bases, with 15 bases between. The CDR3, as DNA: TGTGCCTGGGACTTGGGGCAGGGGAATTCACCCCTCCACTTT. Amino acid sequence: CAWDLGQGNSPLHF.

The V and J genes are TRBV5-1 and TRBJ2-1; tentative D call: TRBD1 (5 bases). V was pared by 1 base and J by 8 bases, with 19 bases between. Germline CDR1 and CDR2: SGHRS and YFSETQ. The CDR3 is 16 residues long. Here the CDR3 DNA reads TGCGCCAGCAGCTTGAGCTGGGGCCCCCCCTGGGATGAGCAGTTCTTC. Translating it yields CASSLSWGPPWDEQFF.

The V gene is TRBV5-6, the J gene TRBJ2-3, with D perhaps TRBD2 (6 bases). Trimming left V 4 bases short and J 4 bases short, with 19 bases between. This CDR3 spans 16 amino acids. Germline CDR1 SGHDT, CDR2 YYEEEE. This CDR3 reads CASSPLTSRRPDTQYF. The CDR3, as DNA: TGTGCCAGCAGCCCCCTGACTAGTAGGAGGCCAGATACGCAGTATTTT.

This rearrangement joins TRBV7-8 to TRBJ1-1; D is undetermined. Germline V gene lookup returns CDR1 SGHVS and CDR2 FQNEAQ. Trimming cost V 5 bases and J 2 bases, with 12 bases left between them. The CDR3 spans 14 residues. The CDR3 DNA reads as TGTGCCAGCAGCCCAACTACAGTAAACACTGAAGCTTTCTTT. Translated: CASSPTTVNTEAFF.